Following are 14 T cell receptor beta chains from one sample sequenced in a study of T cell repertoires in ileal Crohn's disease. The data were produced by immunoSEQ multiplex PCR, yet TCRdb's version contains in-frame clones alone and is incomplete. The sample holds 3,000 to 3,500 clones, 80% to 90% seen once. The time point: neoterminal ileum biopsy at postoperative endoscopy, about 6 months after surgery. Sequenced: ileal tissue. The origin of the receptors is an adult with Crohn's disease.

The chain recombines TRBV6-5 with TRBJ2-7; 8 bases align to TRBD2. The V segment lost 4 bases and the J segment 2 bases; nucleotides outside the gene matches: 1. Per the germline V gene, CDR1 is MNHEY and CDR2 is SVGAGI. This CDR3 comprises 13 residues. This CDR3 reads CASSLTSAYEQYF. The CDR3 bases are TGTGCCAGCAGTTTGACTAGCGCCTACGAGCAGTACTTC.

Concerning this clone: Sequence at one end of the junction differs from germline and may be a read error. The gene calls are TRBV7-2 and TRBJ2-7; 10 bases align to TRBD1. Looked up from germline, CDR1 is SGHTA and CDR2 is FQGNSA. CDR3 length: 11 amino acids. CDR3 sequence: CASRLTGGVRF. The DNA for the CDR3 is TGTGCCAGCAGGTTGACAGGGGGCGTCCGCTTC.

The count of this clone is one. This chain links TRBV9 with TRBJ2-3, with unresolved D. Looked up from germline, CDR1 is SGDLS and CDR2 is YYNGEE. This CDR3 spans 14 amino acids. Trimming stripped 0 bases from V and 9 bases from J, with 14 bases between. The CDR3 region is CASSVVDGRGTQYF. The CDR3 DNA is TGTGCCAGCAGCGTAGTTGATGGACGTGGCACGCAGTATTTT.

The CDR3 coding sequence is TGTGCCAGCAGCTCGGAAGGGGGACAGGGTAAGGCTTTCTTT. Its protein is CASSSEGGQGKAFF. The chain is built from TRBV27 and TRBJ1-1; TRBD1 matches at 9 bases. CDR1 is MNHEY and CDR2 is SMNVEV in the germline V gene (reference sequence). The CDR3 contains 14 residues. Losses at the gene ends were 6 bases for V and 11 bases for J; bases not matched to a gene: 13.

The chain is built from TRBV7-9 and TRBJ2-1; TRBD2 aligns across 7 bases. The CDR3 runs 15 residues. Losses at the gene ends were 2 bases for V and 8 bases for J; bases not matched to a gene: 9. Germline V gene data show CDR1 as SEHNR and CDR2 as FQNEAQ (reference sequence). CDR3 DNA: TGTGCCAGCAGCTTATGGCGGGAGCGGAGGGATGAGCAGTTCTTC. This translates into CASSLWRERRDEQFF.

The CDR3 spells CASSLTGGYEKLFF. CDR3 nucleotide sequence: TGTGCCAGCAGCTTGACAGGGGGCTACGAAAAACTGTTTTTT. This sequence joins TRBV5-5 and TRBJ1-4; 9 bases align to TRBD1. This CDR3 is 14 amino acids long. V was pared by 1 base and J by 8 bases, with 3 bases of the junction left unmatched. Germline CDR1 is SGHKS and CDR2 is YYEKEE (reference sequence).

The rearrangement joins TRBV29-1 to TRBJ2-7, with D perhaps matching TRBD1 (7 bases). Germline V gene lookup returns CDR1 SQVTM and CDR2 ANQGSEA. V was cut by 1 base and J by 3 bases, with 10 bases left in between. The CDR3 length is 13 residues. CDR3 region: CSVEGGDSYEQYF. The CDR3, as DNA: TGCAGCGTTGAAGGGGGGGACAGCTACGAGCAGTACTTC.

This clone was detected a few times. This rearrangement joins TRBV28 to TRBJ1-2; 12 positions agree with TRBD1. With V trimmed by 0 bases and J by 7 bases, 3 bases remained unmatched. The CDR3 consists of 15 residues. CDR1 MDHEN and CDR2 SYDVKM come from the germline V gene. Here the CDR3 reads CASSLWGQGAGGYTF. The CDR3 DNA reads TGTGCCAGCAGTTTATGGGGACAGGGGGCCGGTGGCTACACCTTC.

V and J are TRBV7-6 and TRBJ2-7; the D is unclear. V lost 5 bases to trimming and J lost 4 bases, with 12 bases between them. The CDR3 spans 13 residues. CDR1 and CDR2 (germline): SGHVS, FNYEAQ. CDR3 sequence (DNA): TGTGCCAGCAGCCCGGCTGGGGTTTACGAGCAGTACTTC. It is translated as CASSPAGVYEQYF.

V and J are TRBV19 and TRBJ2-2, with D tentatively TRBD2 (5 bases). The CDR3 covers 16 residues. Trimming pared 6 bases from V and 0 bases from J, leaving 14 bases between. The germline V gene encodes CDR1 LNHDA and CDR2 SQIVND (reference sequence). The CDR3 coding sequence is TGTGCCAGTAGGAACCTTGAGGGATCGAACACCGGGGAGCTGTTTTTT. As protein: CASRNLEGSNTGELFF.

The gene calls are TRBV7-9 and TRBJ1-1, with D possibly matching TRBD1 (5 bases). The V and J ends lost 11 bases and 5 bases respectively, with 21 bases between them. The germline CDR1 and CDR2 sequences are SEHNR and FQNEAQ (reference sequence). CDR3 length equals 14 residues. The CDR3: CAQQLPGGHTEAFF. CDR3 nucleotide sequence: TGTGCCCAGCAGCTCCCGGGGGGTCATACTGAAGCTTTCTTT.

The chain joins TRBV6-1 to TRBJ2-3; D is ambiguous. This CDR3 is built from 13 residues. Germline loops: CDR1 MNHNS, CDR2 SASEGT. The germline V and J ends were trimmed by 6 bases and 2 bases, with 9 bases remaining between them. CDR3 protein: CASSAFITDTQYF. The CDR3 DNA reads as TGTGCCAGCAGCGCGTTTATCACAGATACGCAGTATTTT.

V usage is TRBV6-1 and J usage is TRBJ2-1, with a tentative D call TRBD2 (6 bases). CDR3 size: 15 residues. The germline gives CDR1 MNHNS, CDR2 SASEGT. V was clipped by 2 bases and J by 3 bases, with 11 bases between them. This CDR3 reads CASSERIADYNEQFF. The CDR3 bases are TGTGCCAGCAGTGAACGGATAGCGGACTACAATGAGCAGTTCTTC.

The chain uses TRBV5-1 and TRBJ1-1, with TRBD1 matching over 8 bases. J lost 8 bases, V lost 2 bases, and 5 bases had no gene match. The CDR3 sequence is 13 residues long. Germline assignment: CDR1 SGHRS and CDR2 YFSETQ. The DNA for the CDR3 is TGCGCCAGCAGCTTAGACAGGGGTAGGGAAGCTTTCTTT. This codes for CASSLDRGREAFF.